This T cell receptor (beta chain) was identified during a study of blood T cell repertoires in COVID-19. Germline V gene sequence: CDR1 SGDLS, CDR2 YYNGEE. V shed 0 bases and J shed 11 bases, with 12 bases lying between them. There are 14 residues in the CDR3. The assay was immunoSEQ multiplex PCR, and TCRdb's table has in-frame clones only and misses some. The sample yields about 130,000 clones, about four fifths seen once. This clone turned up a few times. This TCR was recovered from a middle-aged man who had recovered from COVID-19. Sample: PBMCs or T cells enriched from blood (not recorded which). The J gene is TRBJ1-6, the V gene TRBV9; no definite D call. Here the CDR3 DNA reads TGTGCCAGCAGCGTAGAGGGTCTCGGGGCACCCCTCCACTTT. Residues: CASSVEGLGAPLHF.